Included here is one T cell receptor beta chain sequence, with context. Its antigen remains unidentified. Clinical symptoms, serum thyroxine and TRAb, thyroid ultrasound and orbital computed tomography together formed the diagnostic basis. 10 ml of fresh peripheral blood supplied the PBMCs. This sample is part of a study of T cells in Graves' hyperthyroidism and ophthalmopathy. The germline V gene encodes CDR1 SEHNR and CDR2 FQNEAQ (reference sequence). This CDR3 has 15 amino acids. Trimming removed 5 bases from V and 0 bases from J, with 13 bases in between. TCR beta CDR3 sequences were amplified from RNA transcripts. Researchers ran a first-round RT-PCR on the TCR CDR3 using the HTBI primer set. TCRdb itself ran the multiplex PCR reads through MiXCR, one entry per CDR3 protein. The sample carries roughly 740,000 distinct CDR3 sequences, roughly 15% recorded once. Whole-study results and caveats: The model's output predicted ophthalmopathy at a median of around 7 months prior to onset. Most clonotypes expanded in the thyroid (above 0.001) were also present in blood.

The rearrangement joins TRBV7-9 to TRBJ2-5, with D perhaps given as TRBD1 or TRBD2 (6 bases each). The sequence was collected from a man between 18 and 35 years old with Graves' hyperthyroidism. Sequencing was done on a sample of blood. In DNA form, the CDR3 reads TGTGCCAGCAGCCGAAGTAGGGGGGACCAAGAGACCCAGTACTTC. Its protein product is CASSRSRGDQETQYF.